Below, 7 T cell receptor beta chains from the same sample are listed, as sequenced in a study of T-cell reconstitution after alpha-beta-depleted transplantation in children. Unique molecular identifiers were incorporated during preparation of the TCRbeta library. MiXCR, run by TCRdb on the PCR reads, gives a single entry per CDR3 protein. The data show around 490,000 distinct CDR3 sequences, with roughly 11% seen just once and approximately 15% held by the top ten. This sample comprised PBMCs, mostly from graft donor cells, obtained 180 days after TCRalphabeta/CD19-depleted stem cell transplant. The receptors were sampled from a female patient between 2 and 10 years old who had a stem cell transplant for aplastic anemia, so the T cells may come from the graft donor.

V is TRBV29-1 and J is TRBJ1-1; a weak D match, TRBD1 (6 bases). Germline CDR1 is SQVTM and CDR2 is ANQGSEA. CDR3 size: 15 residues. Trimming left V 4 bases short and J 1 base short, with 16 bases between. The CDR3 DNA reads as TGCAGCGTTGGACTACAGGGTCCCACGAACACTGAAGCTTTCTTT. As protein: CSVGLQGPTNTEAFF.

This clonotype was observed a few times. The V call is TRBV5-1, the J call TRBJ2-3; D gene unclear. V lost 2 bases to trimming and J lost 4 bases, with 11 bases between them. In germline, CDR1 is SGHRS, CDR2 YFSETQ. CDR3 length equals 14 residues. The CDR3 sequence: CASSFGSSPDTQYF. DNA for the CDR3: TGCGCCAGCAGCTTCGGTAGCTCCCCAGATACGCAGTATTTT.

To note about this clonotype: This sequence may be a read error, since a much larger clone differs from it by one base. CDR3 sequence: CASSHGANVLTF. CDR3 coding DNA: TGTGCCAGCAGTCATGGGGCCAACGTCCTGACTTTC. The chain couples TRBV27 to TRBJ2-6; D remains ambiguous. The CDR3 has 12 residues. CDR1 is MNHEY and CDR2 is SMNVEV in the germline V gene (reference sequence). Trimming stripped 5 bases from V and 3 bases from J, with 2 bases between.

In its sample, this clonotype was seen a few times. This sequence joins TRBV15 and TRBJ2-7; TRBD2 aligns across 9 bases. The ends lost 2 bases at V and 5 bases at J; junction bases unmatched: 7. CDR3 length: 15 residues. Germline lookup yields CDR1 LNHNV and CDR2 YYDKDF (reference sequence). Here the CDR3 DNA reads TGTGCCACCAGCAGATTTTCTAGCGGGATCAACGAGCAGTACTTC. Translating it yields CATSRFSSGINEQYF.

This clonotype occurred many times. DNA of the CDR3: TGTGCCAGCAGCTTAATGGAGACCCAGTACTTC. Protein product: CASSLMETQYF. V usage is TRBV7-2 and J usage is TRBJ2-5; D gene ambiguous. The CDR3 consists of 11 residues. V lost 2 bases, J lost 5 bases, and 3 bases lay in between. Germline V gives CDR1 SGHTA, CDR2 FQGNSA.

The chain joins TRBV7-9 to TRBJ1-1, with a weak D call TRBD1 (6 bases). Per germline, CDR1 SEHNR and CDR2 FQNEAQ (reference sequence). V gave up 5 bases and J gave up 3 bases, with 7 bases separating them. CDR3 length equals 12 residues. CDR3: CASSTGYTEAFF. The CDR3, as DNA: TGTGCCAGCAGCACAGGGTACACTGAAGCTTTCTTT. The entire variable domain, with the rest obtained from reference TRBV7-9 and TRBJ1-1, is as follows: DTGVSQNPRHKITKRGQNVTFRCDPISEHNRLYWYRQTLGQGPEFLTYFQNEAQLEKSRLLSDRFSAERPKGSFSTLEIQRTEQGDSAMYLCASSTGYTEAFFGQGTRLTVV.

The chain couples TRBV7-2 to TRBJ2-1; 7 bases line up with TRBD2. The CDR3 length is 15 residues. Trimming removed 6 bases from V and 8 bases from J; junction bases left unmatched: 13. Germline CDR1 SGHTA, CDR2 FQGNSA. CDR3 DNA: TGTGCCAGCAGGCTTTCTGGCGGGAGTTTCGATGAGCAGTTCTTC. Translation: CASRLSGGSFDEQFF.